A selection of T cell receptor beta chains follows, all from one sample in a study of T cells in Graves' hyperthyroidism and ophthalmopathy. TCRdb re-analysed the multiplex PCR reads in MiXCR, keeping a single row per CDR3 protein. This sample has 700,000 or so distinct CDR3 sequences; 13% to 15% occur once, and the top ten carry around 13%. The source material was blood. These receptors all stem from a woman aged 45-59 years with Graves' ophthalmopathy. The CDR3 runs from the conserved cysteine through the conserved F or W. A D gene is named only where the DNA matches it firmly. Clone size is given for some rows only: seen once, a few or many times, or a class if the clone is expanded.

d_call clone_size j_call v_call cdr3_nt cdr3_aa
. many TRBJ2-5 TRBV6-2/TRBV6-3 TGTGCCAGCACTTACCTCAGTCAGAACCAAGAGACCCAGTACTTC CASTYLSQNQETQYF
. . TRBJ1-5 TRBV6-1 TGTGCCAGCAGCCTTCCCCCCCCCAGGGAATGGAATCAGCCCCAGCATTTT CASSLPPPREWNQPQHF
TRBD1 many TRBJ1-5 TRBV20-1 TGCAGTGCTAGAGGTTTGGACAGGGCTGGTCAGCCCCAGCATTTT CSARGLDRAGQPQHF
. . TRBJ2-7 TRBV9 TGTGCCAGCAGCGTAGGCGGGGTTCACGAGCAGTACTTC CASSVGGVHEQYF
. few TRBJ2-5 TRBV5-4 TGTGCCAGCAGCTTGCGAGGAGCAAAAGAGACCCAGTACTTC CASSLRGAKETQYF
. few TRBJ2-1 TRBV11-3 TGTGCCAGCAGCTTAGAAGCGTACTTAAAGCAGTTCTTC CASSLEAYLKQFF
TRBD2 many TRBJ2-1 TRBV20-1 TGCAGTGCTAGCTTGTTGGGACTAGCGGGATTGCGGTTCTTC CSASLLGLAGLRFF
. few TRBJ2-1 TRBV5-1 TGCGCCAGCAGCTTGTTTGGGGGAAAGGACAATGAGCAGTTCTTC CASSLFGGKDNEQFF
. . TRBJ2-1 TRBV24-1 TGTGCCACCAGTGCGCTAGAGAGGTACAATGAGCAGTTCTTC CATSALERYNEQFF
TRBD1 few TRBJ1-2 TRBV14 TGTGCCAGCAGCCCGCGGACAGGGCGAGGCTATGGCTACACCTTC CASSPRTGRGYGYTF
TRBD1 . TRBJ2-1 TRBV28 TGTGCCAGGGACAGGGGGCGAACCGGTGATCAGTTCTTC CARDRGRTGDQFF
TRBD2 many TRBJ2-7 TRBV20-1 TGCAGTGCTAGAGATCTTCTAGCGGGGGACGGGACCTACGAGCAGTACTTC CSARDLLAGDGTYEQYF
. . TRBJ2-1 TRBV19 TGTGCCAGTAGTACGGCAGGGCCGAATGAGCAGTTCTTC CASSTAGPNEQFF
. many TRBJ1-1 TRBV10-1 TGCGCCAGCAGTGACGTCGACATTAGGAAGAACACTGAAGCTTTCTTT CASSDVDIRKNTEAFF
. many TRBJ1-1 TRBV10-3 TGTGCCATCAGTGAAGAAAAGGCAATGAACACTGAAGCTTTCTTT CAISEEKAMNTEAFF
. many TRBJ2-5 TRBV7-7 TGTGCTAGCAGCTTAGGGACCAAAATGGCAGAGACCCAGTACTTC CASSLGTKMAETQYF
. many TRBJ2-7 TRBV27 TGTGCCAGCAGTTTATCCCCTTTAAAGACAGCCCGCTCCTACGAGCAGTACTTC CASSLSPLKTARSYEQYF
. many TRBJ1-2 TRBV20-1 TGCAGTGCTAGCGATTTAACAGGCTCTAACTATGGCTACACCTTC CSASDLTGSNYGYTF
. few TRBJ2-5 TRBV5-1 TGCGCCAGCAGCGACACGGGACACGACCCCCAAGAGACCCAGTACTTC CASSDTGHDPQETQYF
. . TRBJ1-3 TRBV12-3/TRBV12-4 TGTGCCAGCAGTTTAGAGTCGGGGGGATATGGAAACACCATATATTTT CASSLESGGYGNTIYF
. . TRBJ1-6 TRBV7-9 TGTGCCAGCAGCTTACCAAGGACTGTGAATTCACCCCTCCACTTT CASSLPRTVNSPLHF
. many TRBJ2-1 TRBV7-3 TGTGCCAGCAGTTTTAGTCAAGACAATGAGCAGTTCTTC CASSFSQDNEQFF
TRBD2 once TRBJ2-2 TRBV29-1 TGCAGCGTTGGGCTAGCGGGGGGAACCGGGGAGCTGTTTTTT CSVGLAGGTGELFF
. . TRBJ1-1 TRBV30 TGTGCCTGGAGTAGGCAGGGGAACACTGAAGCTTTCTTT CAWSRQGNTEAFF
TRBD2 few TRBJ2-3 TRBV7-8 TGTGCCAGCAGCTTACGAGTAGCGGGAGGGAACCGACTAGATACGCAGTATTTT CASSLRVAGGNRLDTQYF
TRBD2 many TRBJ2-1 TRBV5-1 TGCGCCAGCGGAAAGACCCGGACTAGCGGCTACAATGAGCAGTTCTTC CASGKTRTSGYNEQFF
TRBD1 . TRBJ2-7 TRBV29-1 TGCAGCGTTGAAGTGAGGGGACAGGGCGAGCAGTACTTC CSVEVRGQGEQYF
TRBD1 many TRBJ1-2 TRBV6-2/TRBV6-3 TGTGCCAGCAGGCTTATTACCGGGACAGGGGTAACCGGCTACACCTTC CASRLITGTGVTGYTF
. few TRBJ1-1 TRBV24-1 TGTGCCACCCAAGGACAGTCGAACACTGAAGCTTTCTTT CATQGQSNTEAFF
TRBD2 . TRBJ2-2 TRBV20-1 TGCAGTGCTAGCAGGCGGACTAGCGAAACCGGCCGGGAGCTGTTTTTT CSASRRTSETGRELFF
TRBD1 few TRBJ1-3 TRBV9 TGTGCCAGCAGCGTCAATACAGGGGTCTCTGGAAACACCATATATTTT CASSVNTGVSGNTIYF
. few TRBJ2-1 TRBV12-3/TRBV12-4 TGTGCCAGCAGTTTAGGCGCAGGGGTTTCCTACAATGAGCAGTTCTTC CASSLGAGVSYNEQFF
. many TRBJ1-1 TRBV30 TGTGCCTGGAAGGGGATGGTCACTGAAGCTTTCTTT CAWKGMVTEAFF
. . TRBJ2-7 TRBV29-1 TGCAGCGTTGTCAGAAAAGTAGGCTACGAGCAGTACTTC CSVVRKVGYEQYF
. . TRBJ1-5 TRBV7-3 TGTGCCAGCAGCTTACTGTGCTGTGGTTCCAATCAGCCCCAGCATTTT CASSLLCCGSNQPQHF
. many TRBJ2-7 TRBV20-1 TGCAGTGCTAGCCCACCCAGGACATACTCCTACGAGCAGTACTTC CSASPPRTYSYEQYF
TRBD2 many TRBJ2-7 TRBV7-2 TGTGCCAGCAGCTTGGCGGGAGCCCACGAGCAGTACTTC CASSLAGAHEQYF
. many TRBJ1-5 TRBV27 TGTGCCAGCAGTTGGGACAAGAATCAGCCCCAGCATTTT CASSWDKNQPQHF
. few TRBJ2-1 TRBV29-1 TGCAGCGTTGCGGCTAGCGCGAGCTCCTACAATGAGCAGTTCTTC CSVAASASSYNEQFF
. many TRBJ1-5 TRBV24-1 TGTGCCACCAGTGACCCGGGTTTCCCCCAGCATTTT CATSDPGFPQHF
. many TRBJ2-1 TRBV3-1 TGTGCCAGCAGCCAAGGCCTAGGGCGGTTCTTC CASSQGLGRFF
TRBD1 few TRBJ1-5 TRBV5-1 TGCGCCAGCAGCCCCACAGGGGGTGGCCGTCAGCCCCAGCATTTT CASSPTGGGRQPQHF
. few TRBJ2-5 TRBV29-1 TGCAGCGTTGACATGAACAGCTTAGAGACCCAGTACTTC CSVDMNSLETQYF
. few TRBJ2-3 TRBV19 TGTGCCAGTAGTATAGCCGGGACAATCTTAGATACGCAGTATTTT CASSIAGTILDTQYF
. . TRBJ2-5 TRBV28 TGTGCCAGCAGTTTTATCGACGGGATGGGGAAGGAGACCCAGTACTTC CASSFIDGMGKETQYF
. . TRBJ2-4 TRBV20-1 TGCAGTGCTCTAACAGGGAGTAGCATTCAGTACTTC CSALTGSSIQYF
. . TRBJ2-2 TRBV4-3 TGCGCCAGCAGCCAGGACAGATTTACCGGGGAGCTGTTTTTT CASSQDRFTGELFF
. . TRBJ2-3 TRBV7-3 TGTGCCAGCAGCCCTCAGCCCTTAGTCCCAAATACGCAGTATTTT CASSPQPLVPNTQYF
. . TRBJ2-1 TRBV5-5 TGTGCCAGCAGCCCCCAGCTGGGGGAGCAGCTCTTC CASSPQLGEQLF
. many TRBJ1-1 TRBV27 TGTGCCAGCCGACAGATTAGCATGAACACTGAAGCTTTCTTT CASRQISMNTEAFF
. . TRBJ2-3 TRBV5-1 TGCGCCAGCAGCTTGTTGGTGGAATGGGGGGGCCGTCTCACAGATACGCAGTATTTT CASSLLVEWGGRLTDTQYF